The present T cell receptor (beta chain) was sequenced within a study of blood T cell repertoires in COVID-19. Libraries were prepared by immunoSEQ multiplex PCR; TCRdb keeps only in-frame clonotypes and omits some of them. Among around 170,000 clones listed, roughly 80% were seen once. Trimming took 4 bases from V and 4 from J, leaving 18 bases between them. The germline V gene encodes CDR1 SGHKS and CDR2 YYEKEE (reference sequence). The CDR3 is 15 amino acids. This receptor was obtained from a man in his fifties who had recovered from COVID-19. J is TRBJ2-7 and V is TRBV5-5; the D gene is possibly TRBD1 (6 bases). The specimen sequenced was PBMCs or T cells enriched from blood (not recorded which). The CDR3 nucleotides read TGTGCCAGCAGCCCAAGCAACAGGGTTTTGTACGAGCAGTACTTC. Amino acids: CASSPSNRVLYEQYF.